One T cell receptor beta chain is described in this entry. No antigen is known for it. The data were obtained in a study of cytomegalovirus exposure and HLA in healthy donors. Whole-study findings and limits: Excluded: some indistinguishable V segments such as TRBV6-2 and TRBV6-3.

The CDR3 has 15 residues. Germline assignment: CDR1 LNHDA and CDR2 SQIVND (reference sequence). The J segment lost 3 bases and the V segment lost 5 bases, leaving 5 bases of the junction unmatched. 13 Jbeta primers and 60 Vbeta primers were used for the PCR. Method: immunoSEQ multiplex PCR; TCRdb's copy keeps in-frame clones and lacks some. The top ten hold around 1.2% of the sample, which has 200,000 or so clones, over 70% seen once. The TCR sequence derives from a man younger than 45 in good health and CMV-seronegative. The V and J genes are TRBV19 and TRBJ2-2; 8 nucleotides align to TRBD1. The sample consisted of PBMCs. The CDR3 reads CASSWGQADTGELFF. CDR3 DNA sequence: TGTGCCAGTAGTTGGGGACAGGCCGACACCGGGGAGCTGTTTTTT. The complete variable domain, with remaining parts taken from reference TRBV19 and TRBJ2-2, reads DGGITQSPKYLFRKEGQNVTLSCEQNLNHDAMYWYRQDPGQGLRLIYYSQIVNDFQKGDIAEGYSVSREKKESFPLTVTSAQKNPTAFYLCASSWGQADTGELFFGEGSRLTVL.